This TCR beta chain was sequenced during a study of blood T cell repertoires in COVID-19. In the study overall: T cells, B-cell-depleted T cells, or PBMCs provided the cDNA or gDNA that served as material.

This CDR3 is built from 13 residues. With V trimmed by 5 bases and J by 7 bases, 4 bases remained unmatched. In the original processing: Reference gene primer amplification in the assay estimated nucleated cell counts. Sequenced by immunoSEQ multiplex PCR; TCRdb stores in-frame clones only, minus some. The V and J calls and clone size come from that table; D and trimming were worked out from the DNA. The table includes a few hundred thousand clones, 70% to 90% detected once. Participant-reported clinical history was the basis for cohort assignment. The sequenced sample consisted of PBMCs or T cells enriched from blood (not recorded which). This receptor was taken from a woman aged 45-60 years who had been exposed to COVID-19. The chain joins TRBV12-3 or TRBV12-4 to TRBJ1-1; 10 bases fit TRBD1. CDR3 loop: CASSRDRGDEAFF. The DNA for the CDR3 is TGTGCCAGCAGTCGGGACAGGGGCGATGAAGCTTTCTTT.